The next 12 T cell receptor beta chains were all read from a single sample in a study of shared clonotypes between healthy human individuals. Libraries were prepared by immunoSEQ multiplex PCR; TCRdb keeps only in-frame clonotypes and omits some of them. The table shows more than 2 million clones, with roughly 95% occurring only once. The source material was naive CD4+ T cells sorted from blood. Documented subset: CD45RA+ positively selected. These receptors originate from a man aged 18 to 29 in good health.

The chain joins TRBV7-2 to TRBJ2-2; D is undetermined. There are 14 residues in the CDR3. V was clipped by 6 bases and J by 2 bases, with 10 bases between them. Germline lookup yields CDR1 SGHTA and CDR2 FQGNSA. DNA for the CDR3: TGTGCCAGCAGAAACCGACTCAACACCGGGGAGCTGTTTTTT. Amino acids: CASRNRLNTGELFF.

With regard to this clone: This sample also contains other DNA sequences that code for the same CDR3. This chain's CDR3 is CASSLPSGGDTQYF. DNA of the CDR3: TGTGCCAGCAGCTTGCCTAGCGGGGGAGATACGCAGTATTTT. The V gene is TRBV5-4, the J gene TRBJ2-3, with 10 bases aligning to TRBD2. The CDR3 length is 14 residues. V trimming: 1 base; J trimming: 5 bases; junction bases outside the gene matches: 1. Germline V gene lookup returns CDR1 SGHNT and CDR2 YYREEE (reference sequence).

The chain is built from TRBV18 and TRBJ2-3, with TRBD2 matching over 12 bases. J gave up 8 bases and V 1 base, and 7 bases lay outside the gene matches. The CDR3 contains 16 residues. CDR1 is KGHSH, CDR2 LQKENI, per germline. In nucleotides, the CDR3 is TGTGCCAGCTCACCACGAGGACTAGCGGGGTCGGGTACGCAGTATTTT. Translation: CASSPRGLAGSGTQYF.

The sample holds one count of this clone. The chain couples TRBV2 to TRBJ2-5; TRBD1 is a possible D gene (8 bases). V was cut by 6 bases and J by 5 bases, with 16 bases left in between. There are 14 residues in the CDR3. Germline loops: CDR1 SNHLY, CDR2 FYNNEI. CDR3 residues: CASSVTGGGETQYF. The CDR3 DNA reads as TGTGCCAGCAGCGTCACAGGGGGAGGGGAGACCCAGTACTTC.

This sequence joins TRBV6-1 and TRBJ1-2; D is undetermined. Germline CDR1 reads MNHNS; CDR2 reads SASEGT. This CDR3 is 15 amino acids long. Trimming pared 2 bases from V and 7 bases from J, leaving 17 bases between. The CDR3 DNA reads TGTGCCAGCAGTGAATCCCGGACTCTTTTGGCTGGCTACACCTTC. It is translated as CASSESRTLLAGYTF.

In the case of this clone: Other DNA sequences in this specimen translate into the identical CDR3. The rearrangement links TRBV9 to TRBJ2-3, with 7 bases aligning to TRBD2. Trimming cost V 1 base and J 2 bases; bases outside gene matches: 4. The CDR3 consists of 15 residues. The germline CDR1 and CDR2 sequences are SGDLS and YYNGEE. For the CDR3, the DNA is TGTGCCAGCAGCGTATCGGGGGGTTCCACAGATACGCAGTATTTT. Translation: CASSVSGGSTDTQYF.

This chain uses TRBV7-9 with TRBJ1-1; 8 bases fit TRBD1. In germline, CDR1 is SEHNR, CDR2 FQNEAQ (reference sequence). The CDR3 has 15 amino acids. Unmatched junction bases numbered 4, after V lost 4 bases and J lost 0 bases. The CDR3 region has the DNA TGTGCCAGCAGCTCCCGGGGACAGGTGAACACTGAAGCTTTCTTT. As protein: CASSSRGQVNTEAFF.

The rearrangement joins TRBV5-1 to TRBJ2-3; 7 bases fit TRBD2. CDR1 is SGHRS and CDR2 is YFSETQ in the germline V gene. The J segment lost 4 bases and the V segment lost 4 bases, leaving 9 bases of the junction unmatched. The CDR3 contains 15 residues. CDR3 in DNA: TGCGCCAGCAGCCTCGACGGGAGGCTGTCAGATACGCAGTATTTT. Translated, it gives CASSLDGRLSDTQYF.

CDR3 nucleotide sequence: TGTGCCAGCAGTGAGACGAGGGACAGCAACGAGCAGTACTTC. It specifies CASSETRDSNEQYF. The chain employs TRBV6-1 and TRBJ2-7; the match to TRBD1 covers 7 bases. This CDR3 spans 14 amino acids. Germline values: CDR1 MNHNS, CDR2 SASEGT. V was pared by 3 bases and J by 5 bases, with 7 bases of the junction left unmatched.

The V and J genes are TRBV9 and TRBJ2-7, with 9 bases that match TRBD2. With 5 bases clipped from V and 2 bases from J, the junction kept 2 bases outside the gene matches. CDR1 and CDR2 (germline): SGDLS, YYNGEE. The length of the CDR3 is 13 residues. In nucleotides, the CDR3 is TGTGCCAGCAGGCTAGCGGGGACCTACGAGCAGTACTTC. Translated: CASRLAGTYEQYF. The full variable domain, completed using reference TRBV9 and TRBJ2-7, is DSGVTQTPKHLITATGQRVTLRCSPRSGDLSVYWYQQSLDQGLQFLIQYYNGEERAKGNILERFSAQQFPDLHSELNLSSLELGDSALYFCASRLAGTYEQYFGPGTRLTVT.

The chain uses TRBV7-9 and TRBJ1-6; 10 positions agree with TRBD1. V shed 5 bases and J 6 bases; nucleotides not matched to a gene: 7. CDR1 and CDR2 from the germline V gene are SEHNR and FQNEAQ (reference sequence). The CDR3 sequence is 16 residues long. The CDR3 here is CASSRIRDRGNSPLHF. The CDR3 DNA reads TGTGCCAGCAGCCGTATAAGGGACAGGGGTAATTCACCCCTCCACTTT.

The rearrangement links TRBV7-9 to TRBJ1-2; no clear D. This CDR3 has 14 amino acids. Germline-derived CDR1 and CDR2 are SEHNR and FQNEAQ (reference sequence). Trimming left V 1 base short and J 3 bases short, with 9 bases between. CDR3 nucleotides: TGTGCCAGCAGCTTAGGGCATCGCGACTATGGCTACACCTTC. Encoded protein: CASSLGHRDYGYTF.